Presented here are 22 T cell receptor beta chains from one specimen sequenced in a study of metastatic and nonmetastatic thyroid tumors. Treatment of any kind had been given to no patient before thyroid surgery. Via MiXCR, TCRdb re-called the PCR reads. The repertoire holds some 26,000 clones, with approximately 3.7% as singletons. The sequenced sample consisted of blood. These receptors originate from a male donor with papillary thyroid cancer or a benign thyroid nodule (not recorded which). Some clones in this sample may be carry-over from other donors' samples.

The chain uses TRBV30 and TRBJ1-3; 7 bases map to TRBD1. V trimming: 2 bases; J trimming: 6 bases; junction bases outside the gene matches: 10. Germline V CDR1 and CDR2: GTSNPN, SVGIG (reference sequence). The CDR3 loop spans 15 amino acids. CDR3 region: CAWSRLEGAANTIYF. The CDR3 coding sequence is TGTGCCTGGAGTAGACTGGAGGGGGCTGCAAACACCATATATTTT.

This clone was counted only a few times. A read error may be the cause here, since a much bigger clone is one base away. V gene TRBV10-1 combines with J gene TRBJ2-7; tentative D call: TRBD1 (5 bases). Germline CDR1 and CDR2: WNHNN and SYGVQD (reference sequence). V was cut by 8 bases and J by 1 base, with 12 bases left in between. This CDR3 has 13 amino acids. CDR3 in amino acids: CASSAGCSYEQYF. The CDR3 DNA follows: TGCGCCAGCTCGGCAGGGTGTTCCTACGAGCAGTACTTC.

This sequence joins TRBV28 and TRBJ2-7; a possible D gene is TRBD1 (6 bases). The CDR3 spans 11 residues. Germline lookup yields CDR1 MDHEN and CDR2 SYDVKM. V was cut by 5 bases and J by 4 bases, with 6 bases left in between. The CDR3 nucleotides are TGTGCCAGCAGTGGACAGTACGAGCAGTACTTC. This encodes CASSGQYEQYF.

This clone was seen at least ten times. The CDR3 sequence: CASSSALGPSSYNEQFF. DNA for the CDR3: TGTGCCAGCAGTTCCGCGCTAGGCCCTAGCTCCTACAATGAGCAGTTCTTC. The chain employs TRBV12-3 or TRBV12-4 and TRBJ2-1; the D is unclear. V was pared by 4 bases and J by 0 bases, with 16 bases between. The CDR3 is 17 residues long.

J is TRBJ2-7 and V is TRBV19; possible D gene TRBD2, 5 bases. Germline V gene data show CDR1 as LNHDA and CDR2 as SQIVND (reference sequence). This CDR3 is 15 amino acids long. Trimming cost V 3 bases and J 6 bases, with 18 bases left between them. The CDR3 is CASSIGGNMGSEQYF. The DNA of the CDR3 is TGTGCCAGTAGTATTGGAGGCAACATGGGATCCGAGCAGTACTTC.

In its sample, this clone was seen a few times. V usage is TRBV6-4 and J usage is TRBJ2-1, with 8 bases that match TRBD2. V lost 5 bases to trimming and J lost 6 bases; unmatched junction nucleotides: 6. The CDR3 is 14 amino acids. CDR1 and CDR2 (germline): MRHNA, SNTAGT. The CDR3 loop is CASSPFTSGNEQFF. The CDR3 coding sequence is TGTGCCAGCAGTCCATTCACTAGCGGCAATGAGCAGTTCTTC.

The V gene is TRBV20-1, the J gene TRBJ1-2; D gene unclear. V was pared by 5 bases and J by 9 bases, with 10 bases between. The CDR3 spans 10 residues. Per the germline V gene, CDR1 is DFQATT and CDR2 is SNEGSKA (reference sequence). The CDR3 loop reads CSASVGCYTF. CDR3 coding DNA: TGCAGTGCTTCCGTAGGGTGCTACACCTTC.

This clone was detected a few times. CDR3 protein: CASSSGSSYNEQFF. For the CDR3, the DNA is TGTGCCAGCAGTTCCGGTAGCTCCTACAATGAGCAGTTCTTC. This chain joins TRBV6-2 or TRBV6-3 and TRBJ2-1, with D unresolved. CDR3 size: 14 residues. V was trimmed by 4 bases and J by 0 bases, leaving 7 bases between them. Looked up from germline, CDR1 is MNHEY and CDR2 is SVGEGT.

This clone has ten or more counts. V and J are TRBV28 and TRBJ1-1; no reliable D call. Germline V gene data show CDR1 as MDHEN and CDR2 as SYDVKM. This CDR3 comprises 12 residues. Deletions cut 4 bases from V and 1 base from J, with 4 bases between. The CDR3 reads CASSSSNTEAFF. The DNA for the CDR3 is TGTGCCAGCAGTTCGTCGAACACTGAAGCTTTCTTT.

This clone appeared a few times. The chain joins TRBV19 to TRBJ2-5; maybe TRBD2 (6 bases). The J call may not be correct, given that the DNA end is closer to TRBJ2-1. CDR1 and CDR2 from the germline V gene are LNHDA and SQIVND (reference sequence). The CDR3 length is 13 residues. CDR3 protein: CASSPRTSTAQFF. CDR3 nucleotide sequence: TGTGCCAGTAGTCCACGAACTAGCACCGCGCAGTTCTTC.

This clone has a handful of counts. The CDR3 region has the DNA TGTGCCAGCAGTTATTCGGGGACGGCGAACACTGAAGCTTTCTTT. It encodes CASSYSGTANTEAFF. V and J are TRBV6-2 or TRBV6-3 and TRBJ1-1, with a weak D call TRBD1 (5 bases). V lost 3 bases to trimming and J lost 1 base, with 12 bases between them. Germline CDR1 and CDR2: MNHEY and SVGEGT. This CDR3 comprises 15 residues.

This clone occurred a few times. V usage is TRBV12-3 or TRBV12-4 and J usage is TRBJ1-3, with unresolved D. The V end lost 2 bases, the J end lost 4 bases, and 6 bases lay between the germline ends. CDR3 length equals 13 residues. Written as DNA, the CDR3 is TGTGCCAGCAGTTTACCCAGAGGAAACACCATATATTTT. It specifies CASSLPRGNTIYF.

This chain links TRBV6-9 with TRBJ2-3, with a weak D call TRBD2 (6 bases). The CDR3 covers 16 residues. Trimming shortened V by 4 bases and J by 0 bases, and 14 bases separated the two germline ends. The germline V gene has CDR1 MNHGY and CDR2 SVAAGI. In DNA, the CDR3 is TGTGCCAGCAGTTTACGGAGCGGGTCTAGCACAGATACGCAGTATTTT. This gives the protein CASSLRSGSSTDTQYF.

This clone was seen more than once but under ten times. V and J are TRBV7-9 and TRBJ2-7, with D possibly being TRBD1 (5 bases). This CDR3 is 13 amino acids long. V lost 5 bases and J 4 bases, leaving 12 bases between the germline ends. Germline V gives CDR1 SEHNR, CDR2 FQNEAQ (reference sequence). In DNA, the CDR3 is TGTGCCAGCAGCCTAGGGGCACTGTACGAGCAGTACTTC. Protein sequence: CASSLGALYEQYF.

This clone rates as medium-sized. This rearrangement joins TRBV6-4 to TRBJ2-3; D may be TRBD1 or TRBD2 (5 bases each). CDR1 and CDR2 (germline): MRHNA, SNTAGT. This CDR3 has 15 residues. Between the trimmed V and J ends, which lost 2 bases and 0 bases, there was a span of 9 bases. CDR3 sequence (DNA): TGTGCCAGCAGTGACCAGGGACGGAGCACAGATACGCAGTATTTT. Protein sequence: CASSDQGRSTDTQYF.

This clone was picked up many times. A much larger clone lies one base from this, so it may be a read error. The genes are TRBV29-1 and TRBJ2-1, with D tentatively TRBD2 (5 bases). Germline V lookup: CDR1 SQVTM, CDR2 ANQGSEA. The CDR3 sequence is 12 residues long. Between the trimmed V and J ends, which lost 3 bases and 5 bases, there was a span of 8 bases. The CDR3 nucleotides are TGCAGCGTTGAGCTCGGGGACAATGAGCAGTTCTTC. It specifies CSVELGDNEQFF.

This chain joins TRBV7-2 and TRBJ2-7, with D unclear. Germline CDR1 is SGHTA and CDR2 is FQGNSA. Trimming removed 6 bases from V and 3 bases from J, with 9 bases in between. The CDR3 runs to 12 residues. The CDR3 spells CASRSYSYEQYF. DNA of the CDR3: TGTGCCAGCAGGTCCTACAGCTACGAGCAGTACTTC.

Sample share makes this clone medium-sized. For the CDR3, the DNA is TGTGCCAGCAGTCTTACTAGCGGGAGGACAGATACGCAGTATTTT. It codes for CASSLTSGRTDTQYF. The V and J genes are TRBV6-1 and TRBJ2-3, with 12 bases identical to TRBD2. V lost 5 bases to trimming and J lost 3 bases; unmatched junction nucleotides: 3. The length of the CDR3 is 15 residues. CDR1 is MNHNS, CDR2 SASEGT, per germline.

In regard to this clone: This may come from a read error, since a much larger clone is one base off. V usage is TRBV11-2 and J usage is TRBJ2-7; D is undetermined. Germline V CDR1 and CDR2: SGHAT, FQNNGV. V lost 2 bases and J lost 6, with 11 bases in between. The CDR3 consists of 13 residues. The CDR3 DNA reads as TGTGCCAGCAGCTTATCCAGCGTCCGCGAGCAGTACTTC. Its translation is CASSLSSVREQYF.

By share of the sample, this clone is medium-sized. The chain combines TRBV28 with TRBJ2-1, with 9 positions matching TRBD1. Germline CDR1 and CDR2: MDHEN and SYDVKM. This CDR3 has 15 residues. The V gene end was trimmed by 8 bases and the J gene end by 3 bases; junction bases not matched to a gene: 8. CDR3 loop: CASLTGTGLYNEQFF. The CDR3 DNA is TGTGCCAGCTTAACCGGGACAGGGCTCTACAATGAGCAGTTCTTC.

CDR3 protein: CASSSPTGGNEKLFF. In DNA form, the CDR3 reads TGTGCCAGCAGTAGCCCGACAGGGGGTAATGAAAAACTGTTTTTT. The V call is TRBV6-2 or TRBV6-3, the J call TRBJ1-4, with 9 positions matching TRBD1. This CDR3 spans 15 amino acids. Germline CDR1 is MNHEY and CDR2 is SVGEGT. J was trimmed by 4 bases and V by 5 bases; bases with no gene match: 5.

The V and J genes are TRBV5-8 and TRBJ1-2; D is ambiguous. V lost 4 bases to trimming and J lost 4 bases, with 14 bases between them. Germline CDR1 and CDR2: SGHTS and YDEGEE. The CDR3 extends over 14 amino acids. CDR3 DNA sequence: TGTGCCAGCAGCCCAAGGGTGGACTCCTATGGCTACACCTTC. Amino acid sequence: CASSPRVDSYGYTF.